Judged by frequency, the clone carrying this TCR beta chain is medium-sized. What it binds is unknown. These data are taken from a study of CXCR3-negative and CXCR3-positive naive CD8 T cells. Broader study findings: Hydrophobicity of TRB CDR3s was greater in CXCR3-positive naive cells than in CXCR3-negative naive cells. Unlike memory cells, which differed, naive CXCR3-negative and CXCR3-positive cells had similar TRBV-TRBJ usage. Memory CD8+ cells had much lower diversity, and both naive subsets had comparably high diversity.

The study made its TRB cDNA libraries by 5' RACE, adding UMI labels. TCRdb reprocessed the 5' RACE reads and stores each CDR3 protein as one record, lacking DNA. The sample's table shows about 6,700 distinct CDR3 sequences. The clonotype was recovered from a human donor in good health. Some clones in this sample may be carry-over from other donors' samples. The specimen was naive CXCR3- CD8+ T cells from blood. Subset meaning: CD45RO-CCR7+CD27+CD95- naive CD8+ T cells lacking CXCR3 (TNR3-).

This CDR3 is CSVVANYGYTF. V is TRBV29-1 and J is TRBJ1-2. The germline gives CDR1 SQVTM, CDR2 ANQGSEA. This CDR3 has 11 residues.